This is a list of T cell receptor beta chains from one sample in a study of T cell responses to AZD1222 COVID-19 vaccine. Some clones are missing from TCRdb's copy, which holds only in-frame ones; the method was immunoSEQ multiplex PCR. The data show roughly 200,000 clones, around nine tenths seen once. This specimen was peripheral blood, taken 28 days after the second dose of the MenACWY control vaccine. The source of these receptors is an adult who received the MenACWY meningococcal vaccine as a control. The CDR3 runs from the conserved cysteine through the conserved F or W. D genes are given only for firm matches. The size of a clone is reported for some rows only, either as once, few or many, or as a class for expanded clones.

D: TRBD1
J: TRBJ1-1
V: TRBV28
size: .
CDR3: CASSLRRGLRTEAFF
DNA: TGTGCCAGCAGTTTACGCAGGGGGCTTCGGACTGAAGCTTTCTTT

D: .
J: TRBJ1-1
V: TRBV12-1
size: few
CDR3: CARKQGVNTEAFF
DNA: TGTGCCCGAAAGCAGGGCGTGAACACTGAAGCTTTCTTT

D: .
J: TRBJ2-7
V: TRBV29-1
size: few
CDR3: CSVLLGPSEQYF
DNA: TGCAGCGTTCTACTTGGGCCCTCCGAGCAGTACTTC

D: .
J: TRBJ1-2
V: TRBV19
size: .
CDR3: CASSIPIRTSLYGYTF
DNA: TGTGCCAGTAGTATCCCCATCCGGACATCCCTCTATGGCTACACCTTC

D: .
J: TRBJ1-4
V: TRBV5-6
size: once
CDR3: CASSRTSGAPTNEKLFF
DNA: TGTGCCAGCAGCAGAACTTCCGGGGCGCCAACTAATGAAAAACTGTTTTTT

D: .
J: TRBJ2-1
V: TRBV27
size: .
CDR3: CASSLSKGVYNEQFF
DNA: TGTGCCAGCAGTTTATCGAAGGGGGTCTACAATGAGCAGTTCTTC

D: TRBD2
J: TRBJ2-1
V: TRBV7-9
size: .
CDR3: CASTVLAGGRKDEQFF
DNA: TGTGCCAGCACCGTACTAGCGGGAGGGCGTAAGGATGAGCAGTTCTTC

D: TRBD1
J: TRBJ1-1
V: TRBV25-1
size: .
CDR3: CASRGQGARAFF
DNA: TGTGCCAGCAGAGGACAGGGGGCCCGAGCTTTCTTT

D: .
J: TRBJ2-7
V: TRBV27
size: .
CDR3: CASTGRSSYEQYF
DNA: TGTGCCAGTACAGGGAGGAGCTCCTACGAGCAGTACTTC

D: .
J: TRBJ2-1
V: TRBV14
size: .
CDR3: CASSPLPGGFGNEQFF
DNA: TGTGCCAGCAGCCCTCTCCCAGGGGGGTTTGGTAATGAGCAGTTCTTC

D: TRBD1
J: TRBJ1-5
V: TRBV28
size: .
CDR3: CASSPHAGGGRQPQHF
DNA: TGTGCCAGCAGTCCCCACGCAGGGGGCGGGAGACAGCCCCAGCATTTT

D: .
J: TRBJ2-2
V: TRBV5-8
size: once
CDR3: CASNLPGTGELFF
DNA: TGTGCCAGCAACCTACCCGGGACCGGGGAGCTGTTTTTT

D: TRBD1
J: TRBJ2-7
V: TRBV6-1
size: .
CDR3: CASSESRTGSGYEQYF
DNA: TGTGCCAGCAGTGAATCCCGGACAGGGAGTGGCTACGAGCAGTACTTC

D: .
J: TRBJ1-2
V: TRBV19
size: .
CDR3: CASIGSGATYGYTF
DNA: TGTGCCAGTATTGGCTCTGGGGCCACCTATGGCTACACCTTC

D: TRBD2
J: TRBJ2-7
V: TRBV27
size: .
CDR3: CASRWGLAGSYEQYF
DNA: TGTGCCAGCAGGTGGGGACTAGCGGGCTCCTACGAGCAGTACTTC

D: TRBD1
J: TRBJ2-4
V: TRBV3-1/TRBV3-2
size: .
CDR3: CASSQGRGPDF
DNA: TGTGCCAGCAGCCAGGGCAGGGGGCCAGACTTC

D: .
J: TRBJ1-4
V: TRBV5-1
size: .
CDR3: CASSLAGRRGNEKLFF
DNA: TGCGCCAGCAGCTTGGCCGGGAGGAGGGGGAATGAAAAACTGTTTTTT

D: .
J: TRBJ2-7
V: TRBV5-4
size: .
CDR3: CASSLPLSEQYF
DNA: TGTGCCAGCAGCTTGCCGCTGTCGGAGCAGTACTTC

D: .
J: TRBJ1-1
V: TRBV6-5
size: .
CDR3: CASRTERGVGTEAFF
DNA: TGTGCCAGCAGGACTGAAAGGGGGGTGGGCACTGAAGCTTTCTTT

D: .
J: TRBJ2-3
V: TRBV6-5
size: .
CDR3: CASSPPPVRRDTQYF
DNA: TGTGCCAGCAGTCCCCCCCCGGTGCGTCGAGATACGCAGTATTTT

D: .
J: TRBJ1-5
V: TRBV10-3
size: .
CDR3: CAISDLGSNQPQHF
DNA: TGTGCCATCAGTGACCTTGGTAGCAATCAGCCCCAGCATTTT

D: .
J: TRBJ1-2
V: TRBV7-2
size: .
CDR3: CASSLQGIANYGYTF
DNA: TGTGCCAGCAGCTTACAGGGTATAGCTAACTATGGCTACACCTTC

D: .
J: TRBJ1-6
V: TRBV11-3
size: .
CDR3: CASSLGAESSRSPLHF
DNA: TGTGCCAGCAGCTTAGGGGCGGAGTCTTCGAGATCACCCCTCCACTTT

D: .
J: TRBJ2-1
V: TRBV5-1
size: .
CDR3: CASSLISGSTYNEQFF
DNA: TGCGCCAGCAGCCTCATTAGCGGTTCAACCTACAATGAGCAGTTCTTC

D: .
J: TRBJ2-7
V: TRBV5-5
size: .
CDR3: CASSLSSQVDLFSYEQYF
DNA: TGTGCCAGCAGCTTAAGCTCGCAAGTAGACCTATTTAGCTACGAGCAGTACTTC

D: .
J: TRBJ2-7
V: TRBV4-3
size: .
CDR3: CASSQVVGSYEQYF
DNA: TGCGCCAGCAGCCAAGTCGTCGGGAGTTACGAGCAGTACTTC

D: TRBD2
J: TRBJ2-1
V: TRBV19
size: .
CDR3: CASALAVYNEQFF
DNA: TGTGCCAGTGCGCTAGCGGTCTACAATGAGCAGTTCTTC

D: .
J: TRBJ2-2
V: TRBV6-1
size: .
CDR3: CASETSNTGELFF
DNA: TGTGCCAGCGAGACTTCGAACACCGGGGAGCTGTTTTTT

D: .
J: TRBJ2-2
V: TRBV5-1
size: .
CDR3: CASSLERVITGELFF
DNA: TGCGCCAGCAGCTTGGAGAGGGTCATCACCGGGGAGCTGTTTTTT

D: .
J: TRBJ1-1
V: TRBV6-5
size: .
CDR3: CASSWGRGTEAFF
DNA: TGTGCCAGCAGTTGGGGCCGAGGGACTGAAGCTTTCTTT

D: .
J: TRBJ1-3
V: TRBV4-2
size: few
CDR3: CASSQVRAHSGNTIYF
DNA: TGTGCCAGCAGCCAAGTACGGGCTCACTCTGGAAACACCATATATTTT

D: TRBD1
J: TRBJ2-2
V: TRBV6-6
size: once
CDR3: CASSYSRTGVTGELFF
DNA: TGTGCCAGCAGTTATTCGAGGACAGGGGTCACCGGGGAGCTGTTTTTT

D: .
J: TRBJ1-1
V: TRBV3-1/TRBV3-2
size: .
CDR3: CASSHGARDTEAFF
DNA: TGTGCCAGCAGCCATGGGGCCAGGGACACTGAAGCTTTCTTT

D: .
J: TRBJ1-1
V: TRBV10-3
size: .
CDR3: CAISEQGGFFNTEAFF
DNA: TGTGCCATCAGTGAACAGGGTGGGTTTTTTAACACTGAAGCTTTCTTT

D: TRBD1
J: TRBJ1-3
V: TRBV14
size: .
CDR3: CASSPTDRVRNTIYF
DNA: TGTGCCAGCAGCCCGACGGACAGGGTGAGAAACACCATATATTTT

D: .
J: TRBJ2-1
V: TRBV7-2
size: .
CDR3: CASSFDSGIGEQFF
DNA: TGTGCCAGCAGCTTCGACTCGGGTATAGGGGAGCAGTTCTTC

D: .
J: TRBJ2-3
V: TRBV10-3
size: .
CDR3: CAIRPTPPSGDTQYF
DNA: TGTGCCATCAGACCAACTCCCCCTTCCGGAGATACGCAGTATTTT

D: .
J: TRBJ2-2
V: TRBV2
size: .
CDR3: CASSESSVANTGELFF
DNA: TGTGCCAGCAGTGAAAGTAGCGTCGCGAACACCGGGGAGCTGTTTTTT

D: TRBD1
J: TRBJ2-1
V: TRBV19
size: .
CDR3: CASSTQPGGLSYNEQFF
DNA: TGTGCCAGTAGTACCCAACCAGGGGGCCTCTCCTACAATGAGCAGTTCTTC

D: TRBD2
J: TRBJ2-3
V: TRBV27
size: .
CDR3: CASSLGTSGTDTQYF
DNA: TGTGCCAGCAGTTTAGGGACTAGCGGCACAGATACGCAGTATTTT